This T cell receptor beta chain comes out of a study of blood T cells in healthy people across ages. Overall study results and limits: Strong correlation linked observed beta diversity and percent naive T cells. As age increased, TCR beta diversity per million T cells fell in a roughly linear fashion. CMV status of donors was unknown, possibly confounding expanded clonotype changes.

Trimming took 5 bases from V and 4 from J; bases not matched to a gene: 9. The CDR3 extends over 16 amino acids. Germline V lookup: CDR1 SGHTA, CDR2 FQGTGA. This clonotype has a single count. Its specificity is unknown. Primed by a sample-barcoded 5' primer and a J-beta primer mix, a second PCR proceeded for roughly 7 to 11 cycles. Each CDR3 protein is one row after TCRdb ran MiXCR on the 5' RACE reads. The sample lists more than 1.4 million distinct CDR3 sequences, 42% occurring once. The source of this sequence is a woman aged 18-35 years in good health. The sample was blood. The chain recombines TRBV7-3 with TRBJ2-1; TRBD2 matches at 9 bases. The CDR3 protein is CASSPPGSGGYNEQFF. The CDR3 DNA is TGTGCCAGCAGCCCCCCGGGAAGCGGGGGGTACAATGAGCAGTTCTTC.